This TCR beta chain was recovered during a study of shared clonotypes between healthy human individuals. V dropped 6 bases and J dropped 2 bases, with 8 bases sitting between them. The CDR3 runs 13 residues. Germline CDR1 reads SEHNR; CDR2 reads FQNEAQ (reference sequence). The unsorted samples took about 90 million PBMCs to get genomic DNA. In regard to this clone: The target antigen is unknown.

Deep-level running was used for the assay. Using immunoSEQ multiplex PCR, the repertoire was profiled, and TCRdb retains in-frame clones only, with some absent. The sample contains about 470,000 clones, roughly 77% of which appear only once. Overall study findings and caveats: Sampling used blood alone; tissue repertoires probably differ. Expectations were that clonotype sharing among donors would be affected by sequencing depth.

The specimen sequenced was PBMCs. The rearrangement links TRBV7-9 to TRBJ2-1; the D is unclear. The sequence came from a woman aged 35 to 49 in good health. Some clones in this sample may be carry-over from other donors' samples. The CDR3 loop is CASSSGAYNEQFF. In nucleotides, the CDR3 is TGTGCCAGCAGTTCAGGAGCCTACAATGAGCAGTTCTTC. Full variable domain (remainder filled in from reference TRBV7-9 and TRBJ2-1): DTGVSQNPRHKITKRGQNVTFRCDPISEHNRLYWYRQTLGQGPEFLTYFQNEAQLEKSRLLSDRFSAERPKGSFSTLEIQRTEQGDSAMYLCASSSGAYNEQFFGPGTRLTVL.